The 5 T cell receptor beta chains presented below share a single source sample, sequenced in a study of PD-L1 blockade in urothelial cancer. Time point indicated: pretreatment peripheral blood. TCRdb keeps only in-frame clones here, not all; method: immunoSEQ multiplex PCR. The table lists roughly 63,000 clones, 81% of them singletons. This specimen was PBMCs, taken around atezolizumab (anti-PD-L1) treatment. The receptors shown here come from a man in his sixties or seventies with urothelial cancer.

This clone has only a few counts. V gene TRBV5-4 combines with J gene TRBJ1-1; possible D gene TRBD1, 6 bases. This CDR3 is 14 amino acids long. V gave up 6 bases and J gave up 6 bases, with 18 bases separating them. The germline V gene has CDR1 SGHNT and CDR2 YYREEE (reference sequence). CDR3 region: CASTAQQGRAEAFF. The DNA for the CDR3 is TGTGCCAGCACCGCACAACAGGGAAGGGCTGAAGCTTTCTTT.

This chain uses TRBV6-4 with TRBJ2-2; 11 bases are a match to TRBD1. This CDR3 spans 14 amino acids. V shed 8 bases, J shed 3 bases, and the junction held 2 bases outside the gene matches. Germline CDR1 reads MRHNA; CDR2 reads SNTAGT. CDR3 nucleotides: TGTGCCAGCGGGACAGGGGGTTACACCGGGGAGCTGTTTTTT. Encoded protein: CASGTGGYTGELFF.

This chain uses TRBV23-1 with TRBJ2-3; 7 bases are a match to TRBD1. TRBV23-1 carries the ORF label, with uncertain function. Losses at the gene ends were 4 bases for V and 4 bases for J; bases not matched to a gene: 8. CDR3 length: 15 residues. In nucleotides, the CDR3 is TGCGCCAGCAGTCCCTGTCAGGGGGTGGCAGATACGCAGTATTTT. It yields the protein CASSPCQGVADTQYF.

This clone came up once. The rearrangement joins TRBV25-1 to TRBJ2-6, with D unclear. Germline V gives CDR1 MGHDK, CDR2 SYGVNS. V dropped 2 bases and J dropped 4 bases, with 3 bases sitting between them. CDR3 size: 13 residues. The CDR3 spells CASSEPGANVLTF. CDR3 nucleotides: TGTGCCAGCAGTGAACCGGGGGCCAACGTCCTGACTTTC.

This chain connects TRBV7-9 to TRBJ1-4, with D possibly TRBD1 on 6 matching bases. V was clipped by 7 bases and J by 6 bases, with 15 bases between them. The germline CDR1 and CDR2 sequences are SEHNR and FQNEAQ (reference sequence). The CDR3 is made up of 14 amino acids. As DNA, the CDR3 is TGTGCCAGCACCCTACAGGGAGGGGATGAAAAACTGTTTTTT. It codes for CASTLQGGDEKLFF.